These T cell receptor beta chains were read from a single sample in a study of T cell responses to AZD1222 COVID-19 vaccine. Data came from immunoSEQ multiplex PCR; TCRdb stores just in-frame clones and leaves some out. The repertoire holds 150,000 to 180,000 clones, 90% seen once, with 1.5% to 2% in the top ten. The specimen was peripheral blood, collected on day 0 of AZD1222 vaccination. The source is an adult in good health. The CDR3 runs from the conserved cysteine through the conserved F or W. A D gene is named only where the DNA matches it firmly. A clone size is listed for some rows: how often the clone was seen (once, few, many), or a class if it is expanded.

NA	NA	TRBV6-1	TRBJ1-5	CASSEDGRGNQPQHF	TGTGCCAGCAGTGAAGACGGTCGCGGCAATCAGCCCCAGCATTTT
few	TRBD2	TRBV7-9	TRBJ2-7	CASSPLAGVHEQYF	TGTGCCAGCAGCCCCTTGGCGGGAGTTCACGAGCAGTACTTC
NA	TRBD2	TRBV24-1	TRBJ2-3	CATSDRLAGADTQYF	TGTGCCACCAGTGATCGACTAGCGGGAGCCGATACGCAGTATTTT
NA	NA	TRBV18	TRBJ1-1	CASYPSQGKNTEAFF	TGTGCCAGCTATCCAAGTCAGGGGAAGAACACTGAAGCTTTCTTT
NA	NA	TRBV7-9	TRBJ2-7	CASSPGVAYEQYF	TGTGCCAGCAGCCCGGGAGTGGCCTACGAGCAGTACTTC
once	NA	TRBV7-9	TRBJ2-2	CARGRDGTNTGELFF	TGTGCCCGAGGCCGGGACGGAACTAACACCGGGGAGCTGTTTTTT
NA	NA	TRBV3-1/TRBV3-2	TRBJ2-5	CASSQPSRGQETQYF	TGTGCCAGCAGCCAACCCTCTAGAGGCCAAGAGACCCAGTACTTC
NA	NA	TRBV29-1	TRBJ1-2	CSVEDSQGELYGYTF	TGCAGCGTTGAAGACTCTCAGGGCGAACTGTATGGCTACACCTTC
NA	TRBD1	TRBV7-2	TRBJ1-6	CASSFRGRMNSPLHF	TGTGCCAGCAGCTTCAGGGGGCGAATGAATTCACCCCTCCACTTT
NA	NA	TRBV10-3	TRBJ2-7	CAISERLTGSHEQYF	TGTGCCATCAGTGAGAGACTGACAGGATCCCACGAGCAGTACTTC
NA	TRBD1	TRBV5-6	TRBJ1-5	CASSWWTGSNQPQHF	TGTGCCAGCAGCTGGTGGACAGGTAGCAATCAGCCCCAGCATTTT
NA	NA	TRBV7-3	TRBJ2-2	CASSPSQSTETNTGELFF	TGTGCCAGCAGCCCCAGCCAATCGACAGAGACGAACACCGGGGAGCTGTTTTTT
NA	NA	TRBV28	TRBJ2-7	CASSFYREFYEQYF	TGTGCCAGCAGTTTCTACAGGGAATTTTACGAGCAGTACTTC
NA	NA	TRBV6-4	TRBJ1-2	CASSNTTNYGYTF	TGTGCCAGCAGTAACACGACTAACTATGGCTACACCTTC
once	TRBD1	TRBV5-1	TRBJ1-2	CASRDDRGDGYTF	TGCGCCAGCAGGGACGACAGGGGCGATGGCTACACCTTC
NA	NA	TRBV6-1	TRBJ2-7	CASSETGSGSHEQYF	TGTGCCAGCAGTGAGACAGGGAGCGGGAGCCACGAGCAGTACTTC
NA	TRBD1	TRBV6-6	TRBJ1-4	CASSRRTGKLFF	TGTGCCAGCAGTCGCCGGACAGGAAAACTGTTTTTT
NA	NA	TRBV6-5	TRBJ1-1	CASSYGGILTEAFF	TGTGCCAGCAGTTACGGAGGGATCCTCACTGAAGCTTTCTTT
once	NA	TRBV27	TRBJ2-4	CASRLGEGAKNIQYF	TGTGCCAGCAGACTCGGAGAGGGGGCCAAAAACATTCAGTACTTC
NA	NA	TRBV6-2/TRBV6-3	TRBJ2-7	CASSGLRGPPDEQYF	TGTGCCAGCAGTGGACTAAGGGGACCGCCAGACGAGCAGTACTTC
NA	TRBD2	TRBV6-2/TRBV6-3	TRBJ2-2	CASSYWLAGASGELFF	TGTGCCAGCAGTTATTGGCTAGCGGGAGCGTCCGGGGAGCTGTTTTTT
few	NA	TRBV6-2/TRBV6-3	TRBJ2-7	CASSFRPTRSYEQYF	TGTGCCAGCAGCTTTAGACCGACCCGATCCTACGAGCAGTACTTC
NA	NA	TRBV28	TRBJ1-1	CASSGGGSEAFF	TGTGCCAGCAGTGGAGGTGGCTCTGAAGCTTTCTTT
NA	NA	TRBV5-1	TRBJ1-6	CASSSAGKSPLHF	TGCGCCAGCAGCTCTGCAGGGAAGTCACCCCTCCACTTT
NA	NA	TRBV10-1	TRBJ2-3	CASHRGYGTDTQYF	TGCGCCAGCCACCGTGGGTACGGCACAGATACGCAGTATTTT
NA	NA	TRBV5-6	TRBJ1-1	CASSPGLLNTEAFF	TGTGCCAGCAGCCCGGGACTGCTGAACACTGAAGCTTTCTTT
NA	TRBD2	TRBV27	TRBJ2-1	CASSLSTSGRGWDEQFF	TGTGCCAGCAGTTTATCGACTAGCGGGAGGGGATGGGATGAGCAGTTCTTC
NA	NA	TRBV15	TRBJ1-2	CATSRNAYGYTF	TGTGCCACCAGCAGAAATGCCTATGGCTACACCTTC
NA	TRBD1	TRBV7-2	TRBJ1-4	CASSLAGQGGEKLFF	TGTGCCAGCAGCTTAGCGGGACAGGGAGGTGAAAAACTGTTTTTT
NA	NA	TRBV30	TRBJ1-5	CAWSPESLNQPQHF	TGTGCCTGGAGTCCAGAAAGCCTAAATCAGCCCCAGCATTTT
NA	NA	TRBV19	TRBJ1-5	CASTLGGGGTDQPQHF	TGTGCCAGTACTCTAGGCGGCGGAGGGACTGATCAGCCCCAGCATTTT
NA	NA	TRBV28	TRBJ1-2	CASSSTANYGYTF	TGTGCCAGCAGTTCCACAGCTAACTATGGCTACACCTTC
NA	NA	TRBV27	TRBJ2-4	CASSLSGFVALSKNIQYF	TGTGCCAGCAGTTTATCTGGTTTCGTCGCCCTTTCCAAAAACATTCAGTACTTC
NA	TRBD1	TRBV9	TRBJ2-7	CASSTGQGLYEQYF	TGTGCCAGCAGCACCGGACAGGGGCTCTACGAGCAGTACTTC
NA	TRBD1	TRBV9	TRBJ1-3	CASSVLDRGHGNTIYF	TGTGCCAGCAGCGTCCTTGACAGGGGGCATGGAAACACCATATATTTT
NA	NA	TRBV19	TRBJ2-7	CASSIGSGVRYEQYF	TGTGCCAGTAGTATTGGGTCAGGGGTTCGCTACGAGCAGTACTTC
NA	NA	TRBV29-1	TRBJ2-3	CSVSGALVRDTQYF	TGCAGCGTATCAGGAGCGTTAGTGAGAGATACGCAGTATTTT
few	NA	TRBV19	TRBJ1-5	CASSIKWQSENQPQHF	TGTGCCAGTAGTATTAAATGGCAAAGCGAGAATCAGCCCCAGCATTTT
once	TRBD2	TRBV7-6	TRBJ2-7	CASSLEARTSGNYEQYF	TGTGCCAGCAGCTTAGAGGCCCGGACTAGCGGGAACTACGAGCAGTACTTC
NA	NA	TRBV5-6	TRBJ1-6	CASSLRSTGWGNNSPLHF	TGTGCCAGCAGCTTACGCTCGACGGGTTGGGGTAATAATTCACCCCTCCACTTT
NA	NA	TRBV5-4	TRBJ2-7	CASSFRGTSHEQYF	TGTGCCAGCAGCTTTCGCGGGACTTCTCACGAGCAGTACTTC
NA	NA	TRBV5-1	TRBJ2-7	CASSLGPLYGYEQYF	TGCGCCAGCAGCTTGGGTCCTTTGTATGGGTACGAGCAGTACTTC
NA	NA	TRBV18	TRBJ1-5	CASSDDGSNQPQHF	TGTGCCAGCTCGGACGACGGTAGCAATCAGCCCCAGCATTTT